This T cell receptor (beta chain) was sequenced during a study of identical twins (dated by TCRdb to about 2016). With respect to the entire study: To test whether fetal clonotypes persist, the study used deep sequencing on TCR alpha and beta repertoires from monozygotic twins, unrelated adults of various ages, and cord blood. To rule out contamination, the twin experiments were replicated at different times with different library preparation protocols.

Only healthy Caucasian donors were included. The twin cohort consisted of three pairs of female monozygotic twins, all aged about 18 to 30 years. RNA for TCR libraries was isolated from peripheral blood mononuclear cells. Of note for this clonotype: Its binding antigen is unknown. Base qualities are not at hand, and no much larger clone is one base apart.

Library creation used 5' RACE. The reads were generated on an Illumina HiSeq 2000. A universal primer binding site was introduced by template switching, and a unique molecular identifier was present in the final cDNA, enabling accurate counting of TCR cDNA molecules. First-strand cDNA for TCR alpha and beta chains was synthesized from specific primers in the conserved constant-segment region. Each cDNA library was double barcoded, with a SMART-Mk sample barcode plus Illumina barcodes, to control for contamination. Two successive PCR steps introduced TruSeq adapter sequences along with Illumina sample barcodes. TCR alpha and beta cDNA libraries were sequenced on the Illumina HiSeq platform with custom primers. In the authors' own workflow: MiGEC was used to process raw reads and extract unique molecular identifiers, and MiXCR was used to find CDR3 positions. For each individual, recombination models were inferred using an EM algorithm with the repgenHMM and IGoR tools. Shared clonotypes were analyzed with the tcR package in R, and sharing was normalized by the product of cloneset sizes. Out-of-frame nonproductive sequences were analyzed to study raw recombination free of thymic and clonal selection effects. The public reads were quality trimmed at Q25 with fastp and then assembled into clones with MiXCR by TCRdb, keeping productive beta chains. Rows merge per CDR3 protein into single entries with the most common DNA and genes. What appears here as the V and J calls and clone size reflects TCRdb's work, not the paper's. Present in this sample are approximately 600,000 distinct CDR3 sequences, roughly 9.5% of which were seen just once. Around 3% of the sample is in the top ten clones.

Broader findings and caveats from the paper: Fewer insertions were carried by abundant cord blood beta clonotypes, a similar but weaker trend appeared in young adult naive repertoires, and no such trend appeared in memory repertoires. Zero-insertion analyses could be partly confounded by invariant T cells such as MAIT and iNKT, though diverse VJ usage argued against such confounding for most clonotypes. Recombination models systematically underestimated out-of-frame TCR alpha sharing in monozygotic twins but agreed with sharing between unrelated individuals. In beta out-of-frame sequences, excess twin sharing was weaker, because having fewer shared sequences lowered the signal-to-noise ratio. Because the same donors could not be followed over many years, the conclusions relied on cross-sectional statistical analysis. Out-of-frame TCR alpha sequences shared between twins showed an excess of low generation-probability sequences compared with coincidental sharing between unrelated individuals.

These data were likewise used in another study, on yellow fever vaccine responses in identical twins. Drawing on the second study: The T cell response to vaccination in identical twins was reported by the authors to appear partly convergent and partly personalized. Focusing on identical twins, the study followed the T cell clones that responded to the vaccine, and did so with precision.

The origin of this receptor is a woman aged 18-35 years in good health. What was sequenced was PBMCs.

The DNA sequence follows: TGTGCCACCAGCAGTTCGACCTGGTCAGATACGCAGTATTTT. The translation is CATSSSTWSDTQYF. The chain was built from TRBV15 and TRBJ2-3; there is no confident call for the D gene. Including cysteine and phenylalanine, the CDR3 has 14 amino acids. Just CDR3 DNA is preserved here, 42 bases in frame from base 1. V and J lose 3 bases and 4 bases, and a span of 11 bases separates them. CDR1 and CDR2 are drawn from the germline V gene (reference sequence): LNHNV, YYDKDF.